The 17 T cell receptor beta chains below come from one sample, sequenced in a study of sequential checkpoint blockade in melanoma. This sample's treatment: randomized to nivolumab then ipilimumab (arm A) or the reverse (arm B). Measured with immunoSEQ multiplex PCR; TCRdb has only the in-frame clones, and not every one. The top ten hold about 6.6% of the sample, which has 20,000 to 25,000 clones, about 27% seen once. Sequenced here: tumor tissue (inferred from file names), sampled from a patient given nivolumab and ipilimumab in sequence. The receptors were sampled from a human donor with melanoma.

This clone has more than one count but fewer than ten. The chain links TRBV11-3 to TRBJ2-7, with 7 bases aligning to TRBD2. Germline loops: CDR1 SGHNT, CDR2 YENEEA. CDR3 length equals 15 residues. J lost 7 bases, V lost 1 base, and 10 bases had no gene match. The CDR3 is CASSLVRDYLDEQYF. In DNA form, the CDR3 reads TGTGCCAGCAGCTTAGTTAGGGACTACTTGGATGAGCAGTACTTC.

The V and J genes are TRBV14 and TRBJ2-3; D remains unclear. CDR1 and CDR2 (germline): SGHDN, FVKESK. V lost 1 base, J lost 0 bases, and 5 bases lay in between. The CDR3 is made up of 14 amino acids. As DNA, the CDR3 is TGTGCCAGCAGCCAAGGAGTGAGCACAGATACGCAGTATTTT. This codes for CASSQGVSTDTQYF. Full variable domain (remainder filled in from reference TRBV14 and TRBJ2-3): EAGVTQFPSHSVIEKGQTVTLRCDPISGHDNLYWYRRVMGKEIKFLLHFVKESKQDESGMPNNRFLAERTGGTYSTLKVQPAELEDSGVYFCASSQGVSTDTQYFGPGTRLTVL.

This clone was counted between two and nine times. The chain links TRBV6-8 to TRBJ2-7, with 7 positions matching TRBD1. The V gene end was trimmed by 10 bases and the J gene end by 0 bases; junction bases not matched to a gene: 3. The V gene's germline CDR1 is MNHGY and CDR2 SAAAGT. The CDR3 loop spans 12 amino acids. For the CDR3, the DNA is TGTGCCATCCGGGACAGCTCCTACGAGCAGTACTTC. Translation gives CAIRDSSYEQYF.

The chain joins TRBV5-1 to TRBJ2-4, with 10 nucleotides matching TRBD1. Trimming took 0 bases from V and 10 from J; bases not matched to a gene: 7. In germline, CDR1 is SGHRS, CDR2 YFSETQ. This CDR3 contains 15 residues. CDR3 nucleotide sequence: TGCGCCAGCAGCTTGGTGGACAGGGGGGCGGGGATTCAGTACTTC. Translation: CASSLVDRGAGIQYF.

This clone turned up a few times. The CDR3: CASSDRGYGYTF. For the CDR3, the DNA is TGTGCCAGCAGTGACAGGGGCTATGGCTACACCTTC. The chain combines TRBV2 with TRBJ1-2; possibly TRBD1 for D (6 bases). This CDR3 spans 12 amino acids. V was shortened by 3 bases and J by 4 bases, with 6 bases between the two germline ends. Germline V gene data show CDR1 as SNHLY and CDR2 as FYNNEI.

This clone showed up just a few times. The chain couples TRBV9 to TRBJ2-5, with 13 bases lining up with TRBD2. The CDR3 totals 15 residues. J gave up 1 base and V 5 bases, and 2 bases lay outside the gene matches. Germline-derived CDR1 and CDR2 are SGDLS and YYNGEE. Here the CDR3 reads CASRRLAGGQETQYF. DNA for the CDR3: TGTGCCAGCAGAAGACTAGCGGGGGGCCAAGAGACCCAGTACTTC.

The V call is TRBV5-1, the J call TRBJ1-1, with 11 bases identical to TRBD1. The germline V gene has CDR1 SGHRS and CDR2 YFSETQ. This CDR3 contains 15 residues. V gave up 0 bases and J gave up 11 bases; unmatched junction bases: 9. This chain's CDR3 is CASSLAVDRGLGAFF. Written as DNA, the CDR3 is TGCGCCAGCAGCTTGGCCGTGGACAGGGGGCTGGGGGCTTTCTTT.

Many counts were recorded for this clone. This CDR3 reads CASSVRMAGANVLTF. In nucleotides, the CDR3 is TGTGCCAGCAGCGTACGTATGGCTGGGGCCAACGTCCTGACTTTC. The chain joins TRBV9 to TRBJ2-6; D is unresolved. V gave up 1 base and J gave up 2 bases, with 7 bases separating them. In germline, CDR1 is SGDLS, CDR2 YYNGEE. The CDR3 runs 15 residues. The complete variable domain, with remaining parts taken from reference TRBV9 and TRBJ2-6, reads DSGVTQTPKHLITATGQRVTLRCSPRSGDLSVYWYQQSLDQGLQFLIQYYNGEERAKGNILERFSAQQFPDLHSELNLSSLELGDSALYFCASSVRMAGANVLTFGAGSRLTVL.

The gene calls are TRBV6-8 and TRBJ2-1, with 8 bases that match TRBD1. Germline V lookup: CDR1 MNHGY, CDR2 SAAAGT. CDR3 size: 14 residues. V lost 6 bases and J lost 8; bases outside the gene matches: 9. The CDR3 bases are TGTGCCAGCAGCTTCCCCGGACAGGGCTATGAGCAGTTCTTC. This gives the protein CASSFPGQGYEQFF.

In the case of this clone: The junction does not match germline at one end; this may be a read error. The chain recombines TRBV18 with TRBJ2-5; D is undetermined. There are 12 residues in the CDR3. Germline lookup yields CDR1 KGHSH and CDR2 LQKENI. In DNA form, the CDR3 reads TGTGCCAGCTCACCATACCAGGAGACCCAGTACTTC. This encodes CASSPYQETQYF. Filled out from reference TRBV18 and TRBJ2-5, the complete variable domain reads NAGVMQNPRHLVRRRGQEARLRCSPMKGHSHVYWYRQLPEEGLKFMVYLQKENIIDESGMPKERFSAEFPKEGPSILRIQQVVRGDSAAYFCASSPYQETQYFGPGTRLLVL.

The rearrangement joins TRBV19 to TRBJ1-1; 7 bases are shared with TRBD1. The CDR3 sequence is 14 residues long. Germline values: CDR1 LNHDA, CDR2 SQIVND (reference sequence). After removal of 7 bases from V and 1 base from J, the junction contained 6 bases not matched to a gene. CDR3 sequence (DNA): TGTGCCAGTATGATCGGACAGGCGAACACTGAAGCTTTCTTT. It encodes CASMIGQANTEAFF.

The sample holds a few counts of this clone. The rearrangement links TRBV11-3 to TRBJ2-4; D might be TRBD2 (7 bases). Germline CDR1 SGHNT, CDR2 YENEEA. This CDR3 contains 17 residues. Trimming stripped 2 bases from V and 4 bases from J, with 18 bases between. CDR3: CASSLSSGGLSKNIQYF. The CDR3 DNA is TGTGCCAGCAGCTTATCGTCGGGGGGCTTGTCAAAAAACATTCAGTACTTC.

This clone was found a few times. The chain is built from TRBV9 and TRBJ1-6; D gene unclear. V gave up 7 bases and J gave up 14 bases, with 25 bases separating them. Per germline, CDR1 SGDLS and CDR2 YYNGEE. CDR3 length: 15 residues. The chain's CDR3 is CASSPYRDPKVSLHF. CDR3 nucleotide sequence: TGTGCCAGCTCACCGTACCGGGATCCGAAGGTATCCCTCCACTTT.

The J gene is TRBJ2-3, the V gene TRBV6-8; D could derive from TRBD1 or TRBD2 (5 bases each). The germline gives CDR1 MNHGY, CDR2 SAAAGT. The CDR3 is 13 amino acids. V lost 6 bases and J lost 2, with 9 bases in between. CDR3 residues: CASRRDVTDTQYF. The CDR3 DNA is TGTGCCAGCAGGAGGGACGTCACAGATACGCAGTATTTT.

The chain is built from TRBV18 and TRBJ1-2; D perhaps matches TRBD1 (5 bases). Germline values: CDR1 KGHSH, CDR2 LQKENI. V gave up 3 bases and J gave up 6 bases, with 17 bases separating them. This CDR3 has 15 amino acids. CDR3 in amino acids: CASSPWDDLRDGYTF. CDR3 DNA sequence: TGTGCCAGCTCACCGTGGGACGACCTTCGCGATGGCTACACCTTC.

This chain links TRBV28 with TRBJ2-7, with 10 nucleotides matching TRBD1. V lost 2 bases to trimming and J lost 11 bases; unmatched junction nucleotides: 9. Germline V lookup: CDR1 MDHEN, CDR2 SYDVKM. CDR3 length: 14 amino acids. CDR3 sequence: CASSLGDRGAFKYF. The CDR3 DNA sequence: TGTGCCAGCAGTTTAGGGGACAGGGGAGCCTTCAAGTACTTC. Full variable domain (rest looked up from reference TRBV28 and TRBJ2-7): DVKVTQSSRYLVKRTGEKVFLECVQDMDHENMFWYRQDPGLGLRLIYFSYDVKMKEKGDIPEGYSVSREKKERFSLILESASTNQTSMYLCASSLGDRGAFKYFGPGTRLTVT.

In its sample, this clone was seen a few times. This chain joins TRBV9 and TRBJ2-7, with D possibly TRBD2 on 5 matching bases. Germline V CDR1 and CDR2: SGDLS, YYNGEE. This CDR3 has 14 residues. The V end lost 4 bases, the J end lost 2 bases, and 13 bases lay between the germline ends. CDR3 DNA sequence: TGTGCCAGCAGCCCGGACTCTAGTGCCTACGAGCAGTACTTC. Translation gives CASSPDSSAYEQYF.